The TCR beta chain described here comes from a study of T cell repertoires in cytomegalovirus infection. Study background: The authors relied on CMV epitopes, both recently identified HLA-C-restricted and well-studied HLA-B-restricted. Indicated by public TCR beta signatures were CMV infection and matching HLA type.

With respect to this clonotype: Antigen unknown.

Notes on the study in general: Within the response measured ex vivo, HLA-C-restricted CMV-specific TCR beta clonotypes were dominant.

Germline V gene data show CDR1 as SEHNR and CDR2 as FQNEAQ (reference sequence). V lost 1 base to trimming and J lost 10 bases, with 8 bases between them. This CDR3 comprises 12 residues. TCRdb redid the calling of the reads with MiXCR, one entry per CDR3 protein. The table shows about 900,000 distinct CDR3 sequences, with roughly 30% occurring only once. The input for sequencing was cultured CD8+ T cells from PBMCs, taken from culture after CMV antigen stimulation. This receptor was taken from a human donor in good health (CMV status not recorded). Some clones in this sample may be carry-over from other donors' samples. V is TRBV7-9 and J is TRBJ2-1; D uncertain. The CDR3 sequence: CASSLGSPEQFF. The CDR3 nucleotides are TGTGCCAGCAGCTTAGGTTCCCCAGAGCAGTTCTTC.